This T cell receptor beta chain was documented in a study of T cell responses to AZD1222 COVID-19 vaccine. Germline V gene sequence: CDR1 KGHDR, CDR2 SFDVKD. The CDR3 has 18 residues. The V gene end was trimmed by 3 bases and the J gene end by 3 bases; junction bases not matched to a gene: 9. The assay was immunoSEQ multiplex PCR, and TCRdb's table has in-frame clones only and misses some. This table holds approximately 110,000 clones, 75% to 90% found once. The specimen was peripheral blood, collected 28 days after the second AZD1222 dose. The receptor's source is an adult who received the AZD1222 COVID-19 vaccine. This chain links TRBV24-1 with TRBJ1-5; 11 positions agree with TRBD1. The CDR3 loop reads CATSDGTGGWIPNQPQHF. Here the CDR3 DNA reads TGTGCCACCAGTGATGGGACAGGGGGGTGGATCCCCAATCAGCCCCAGCATTTT.